This T cell receptor (beta chain) was captured by sequencing in a study of OX40 agonist ivuxolimab in advanced cancers. Study-wide background: The study treated patients with ivuxolimab, an agonistic anti-OX40 (CD134) antibody.

Some clones are missing from TCRdb's copy, which holds only in-frame ones; the method was immunoSEQ multiplex PCR. The repertoire has under 70,000 clones, 85% of them found once; the top ten carry roughly 4%. Germline V gene sequence: CDR1 SGHVS, CDR2 FNYEAQ. The CDR3 is 14 amino acids. Trimming removed 1 base from V and 7 bases from J, with 11 bases in between. The rearrangement joins TRBV7-6 to TRBJ2-1, with unresolved D. The sequencing used CD4+ or CD8+ T cells sorted from blood, collected in a trial of the OX40 agonist ivuxolimab. This receptor was obtained from an adult with an advanced solid tumor such as melanoma, head and neck, liver or kidney cancer. CDR3 coding DNA: TGTGCCAGCAGCTTAGATCACTCCTCTAATGAGCAGTTCTTC. Encoded protein: CASSLDHSSNEQFF.